The TCR beta chain under discussion was sequenced for a study of CD8 T cells in Susac syndrome. Germline CDR1 MGHRA, CDR2 YSYEKL. The CDR3 length is 15 residues. Deletions cut 1 base from V and 0 bases from J, with 7 bases between. Sequencing of TCR beta covered CD8+ and CD4+ T cells obtained from blood. Notes on the study in general: In total CD8+ repertoires, more than 15 Susac-specific public clones were found, and CD8+ TEMRA repertoires had a few.

About this clonotype: The target antigen is unknown.

Reverse transcription of roughly 0.5 to 1 ug RNA was carried out with random hexamers. TCRdb used MiXCR to reprocess the immunoSEQ multiplex PCR reads, holding one entry per CDR3 protein. The repertoire holds roughly 130,000 distinct CDR3 sequences, roughly 94% seen once, with roughly 0.29% in the top ten. The V and J genes are TRBV4-1 and TRBJ1-5; D not resolved. The sample comprised CD8+ T cells from PBMCs. The receptor was isolated from a human donor with Susac syndrome. CDR3 sequence (DNA): TGCGCCAGCAGCCAAGCGTCAGGTAGCAATCAGCCCCAGCATTTT. This encodes CASSQASGSNQPQHF.